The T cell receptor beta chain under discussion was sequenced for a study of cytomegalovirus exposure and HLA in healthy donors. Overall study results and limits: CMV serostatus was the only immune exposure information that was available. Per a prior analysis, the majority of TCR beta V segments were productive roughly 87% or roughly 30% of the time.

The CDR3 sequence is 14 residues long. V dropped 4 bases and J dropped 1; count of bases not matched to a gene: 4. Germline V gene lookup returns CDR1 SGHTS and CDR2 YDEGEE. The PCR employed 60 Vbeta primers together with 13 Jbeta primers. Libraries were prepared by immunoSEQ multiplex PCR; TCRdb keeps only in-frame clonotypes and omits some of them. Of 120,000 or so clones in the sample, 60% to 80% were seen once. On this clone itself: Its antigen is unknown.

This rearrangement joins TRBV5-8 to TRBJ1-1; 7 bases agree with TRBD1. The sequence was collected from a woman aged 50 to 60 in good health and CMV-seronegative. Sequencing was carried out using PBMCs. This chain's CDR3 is CASSMGQTNTEAFF. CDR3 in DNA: TGTGCCAGCAGCATGGGACAGACGAACACTGAAGCTTTCTTT.